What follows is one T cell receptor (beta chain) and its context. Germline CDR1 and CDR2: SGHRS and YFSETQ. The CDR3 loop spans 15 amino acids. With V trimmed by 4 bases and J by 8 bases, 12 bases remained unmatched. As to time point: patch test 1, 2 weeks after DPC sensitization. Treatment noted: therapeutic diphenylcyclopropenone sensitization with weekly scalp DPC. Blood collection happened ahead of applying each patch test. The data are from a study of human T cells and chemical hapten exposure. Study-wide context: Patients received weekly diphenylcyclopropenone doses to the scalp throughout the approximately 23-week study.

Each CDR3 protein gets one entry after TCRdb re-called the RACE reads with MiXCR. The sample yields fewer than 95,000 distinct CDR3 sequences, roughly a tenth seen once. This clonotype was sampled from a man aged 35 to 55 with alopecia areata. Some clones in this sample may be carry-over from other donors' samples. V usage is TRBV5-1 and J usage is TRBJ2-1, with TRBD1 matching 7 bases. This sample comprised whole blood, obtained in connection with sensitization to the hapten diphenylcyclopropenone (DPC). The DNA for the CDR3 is TGCGCCAGCAGCCGGGCGGCAGGGGGTATGGATGAGCAGTTCTTC. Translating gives CASSRAAGGMDEQFF. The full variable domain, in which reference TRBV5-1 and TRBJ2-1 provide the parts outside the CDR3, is KAGVTQTPRYLIKTRGQQVTLSCSPISGHRSVSWYQQTPGQGLQFLFEYFSETQRNKGNFPGRFSGRQFSNSRSEMNVSTLELGDSALYLCASSRAAGGMDEQFFGPGTRLTVL.